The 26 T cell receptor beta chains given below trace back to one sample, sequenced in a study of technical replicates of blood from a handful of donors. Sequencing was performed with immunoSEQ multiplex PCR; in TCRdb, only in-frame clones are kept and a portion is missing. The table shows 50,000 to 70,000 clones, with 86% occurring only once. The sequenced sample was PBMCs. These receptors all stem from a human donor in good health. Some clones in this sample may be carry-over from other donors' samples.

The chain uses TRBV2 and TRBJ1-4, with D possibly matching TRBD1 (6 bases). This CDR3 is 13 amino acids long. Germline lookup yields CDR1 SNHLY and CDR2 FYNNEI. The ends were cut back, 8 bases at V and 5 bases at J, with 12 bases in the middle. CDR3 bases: TGTGCCAGCCGGGACATCCCGAATGAAAAACTGTTTTTT. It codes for CASRDIPNEKLFF.

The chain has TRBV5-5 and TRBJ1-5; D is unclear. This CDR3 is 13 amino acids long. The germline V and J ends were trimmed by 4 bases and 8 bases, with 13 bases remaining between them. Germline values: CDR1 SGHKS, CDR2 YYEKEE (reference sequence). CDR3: CASSPFPMEPQHF. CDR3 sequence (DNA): TGTGCCAGCAGCCCGTTCCCTATGGAGCCCCAGCATTTT. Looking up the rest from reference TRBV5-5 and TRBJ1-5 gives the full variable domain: DAGVTQSPTHLIKTRGQQVTLRCSPISGHKSVSWYQQVLGQGPQFIFQYYEKEERGRGNFPDRFSARQFPNYSSELNVNALLLGDSALYLCASSPFPMEPQHFGDGTRLSIL.

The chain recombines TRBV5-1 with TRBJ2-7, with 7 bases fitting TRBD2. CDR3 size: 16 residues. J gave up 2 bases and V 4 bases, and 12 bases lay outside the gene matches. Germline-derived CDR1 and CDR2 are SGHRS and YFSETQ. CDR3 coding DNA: TGCGCCAGCAGCCACGGGGAGCAGCGGGGAGCCTACGAGCAGTACTTC. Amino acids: CASSHGEQRGAYEQYF.

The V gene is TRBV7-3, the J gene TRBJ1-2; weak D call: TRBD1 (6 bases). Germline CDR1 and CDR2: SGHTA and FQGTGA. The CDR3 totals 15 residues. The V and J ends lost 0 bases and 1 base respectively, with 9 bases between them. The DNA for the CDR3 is TGTGCCAGCAGCTTAACTGCAGGGGATAACTATGGCTACACCTTC. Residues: CASSLTAGDNYGYTF.

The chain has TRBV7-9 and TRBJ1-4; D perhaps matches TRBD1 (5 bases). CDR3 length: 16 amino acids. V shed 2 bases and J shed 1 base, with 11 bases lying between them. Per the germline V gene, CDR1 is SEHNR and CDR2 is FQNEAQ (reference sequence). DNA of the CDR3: TGTGCCAGCAGCTTACTCCGGGGGGGAACTAATGAAAAACTGTTTTTT. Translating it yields CASSLLRGGTNEKLFF.

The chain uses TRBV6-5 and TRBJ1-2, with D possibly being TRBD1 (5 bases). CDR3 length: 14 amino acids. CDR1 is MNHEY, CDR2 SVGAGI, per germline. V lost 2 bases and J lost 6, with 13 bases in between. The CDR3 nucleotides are TGTGCCAGCAGTTACCGGTTCCCCAGGGATGGCTACACCTTC. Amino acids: CASSYRFPRDGYTF.

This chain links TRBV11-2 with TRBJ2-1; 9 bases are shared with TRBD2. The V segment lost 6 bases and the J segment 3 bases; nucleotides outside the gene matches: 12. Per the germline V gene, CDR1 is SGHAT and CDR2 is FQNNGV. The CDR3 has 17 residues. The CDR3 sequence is CASSSTLLAGSYNEQFF. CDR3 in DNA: TGTGCCAGCAGTTCGACCCTTCTAGCGGGGAGCTACAATGAGCAGTTCTTC.

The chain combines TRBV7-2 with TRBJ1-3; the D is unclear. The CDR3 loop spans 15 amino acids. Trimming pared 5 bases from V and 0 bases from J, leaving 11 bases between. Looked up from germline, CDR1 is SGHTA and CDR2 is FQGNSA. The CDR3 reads CASSRGGNSGNTIYF. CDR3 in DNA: TGTGCCAGCAGCCGCGGCGGTAACTCTGGAAACACCATATATTTT.

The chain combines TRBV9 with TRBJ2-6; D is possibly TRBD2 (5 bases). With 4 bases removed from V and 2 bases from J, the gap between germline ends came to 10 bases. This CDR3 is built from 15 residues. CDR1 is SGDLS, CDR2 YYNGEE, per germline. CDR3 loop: CASSRAGAGANVLTF. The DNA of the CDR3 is TGTGCCAGCAGCCGGGCGGGCGCTGGGGCCAACGTCCTGACTTTC.

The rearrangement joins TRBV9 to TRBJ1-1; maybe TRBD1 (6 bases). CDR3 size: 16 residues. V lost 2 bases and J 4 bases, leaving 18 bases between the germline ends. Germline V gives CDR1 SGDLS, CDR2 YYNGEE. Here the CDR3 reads CASSVGAGGTVTEAFF. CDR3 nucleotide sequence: TGTGCCAGCAGCGTGGGGGCGGGAGGGACGGTCACTGAAGCTTTCTTT.

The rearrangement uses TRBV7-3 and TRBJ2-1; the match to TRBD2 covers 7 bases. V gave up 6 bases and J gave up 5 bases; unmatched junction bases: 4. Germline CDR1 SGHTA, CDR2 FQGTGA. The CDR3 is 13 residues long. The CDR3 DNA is TGTGCCAGCAGTTGGGGGGGAAACAATGAGCAGTTCTTC. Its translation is CASSWGGNNEQFF.

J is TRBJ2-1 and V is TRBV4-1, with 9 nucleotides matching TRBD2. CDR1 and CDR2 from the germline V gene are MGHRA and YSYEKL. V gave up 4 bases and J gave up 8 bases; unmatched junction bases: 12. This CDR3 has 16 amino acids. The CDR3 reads CASSLRAGGPRDEQFF. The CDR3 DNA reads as TGCGCCAGCAGCCTAAGGGCGGGGGGGCCTAGGGATGAGCAGTTCTTC.

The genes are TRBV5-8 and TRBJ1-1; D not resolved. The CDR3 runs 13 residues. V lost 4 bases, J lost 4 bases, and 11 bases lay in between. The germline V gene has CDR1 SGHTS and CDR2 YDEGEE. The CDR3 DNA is TGTGCCAGCAGCCCCAGGATCAGCACTGAAGCTTTCTTT. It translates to CASSPRISTEAFF.

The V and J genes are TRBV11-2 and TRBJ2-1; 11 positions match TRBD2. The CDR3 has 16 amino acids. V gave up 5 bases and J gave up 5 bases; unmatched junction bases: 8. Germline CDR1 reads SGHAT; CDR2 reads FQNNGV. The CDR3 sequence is CASSPLAGGSDNEQFF. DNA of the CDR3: TGTGCCAGCAGCCCCCTAGCGGGAGGATCTGACAATGAGCAGTTCTTC.

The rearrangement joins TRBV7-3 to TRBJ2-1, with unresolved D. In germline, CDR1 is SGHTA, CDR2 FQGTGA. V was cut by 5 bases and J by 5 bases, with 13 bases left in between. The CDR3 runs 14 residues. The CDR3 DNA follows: TGTGCCAGCAGCCCTACAGTAACACACAATGAGCAGTTCTTC. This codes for CASSPTVTHNEQFF.

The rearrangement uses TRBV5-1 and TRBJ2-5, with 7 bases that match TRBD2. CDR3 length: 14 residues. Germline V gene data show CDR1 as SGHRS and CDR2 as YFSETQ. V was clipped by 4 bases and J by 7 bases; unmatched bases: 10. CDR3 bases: TGCGCCAGCAGCCTGGCCGGGGGGTCGGGGACCCAGTACTTC. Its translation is CASSLAGGSGTQYF.

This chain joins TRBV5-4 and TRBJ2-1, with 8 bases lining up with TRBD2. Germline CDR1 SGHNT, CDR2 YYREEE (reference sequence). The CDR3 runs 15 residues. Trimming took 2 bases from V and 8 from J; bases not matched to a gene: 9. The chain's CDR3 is CASSLAGAGMHEQFF. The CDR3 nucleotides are TGTGCCAGCAGCTTAGCGGGAGCAGGGATGCATGAGCAGTTCTTC.

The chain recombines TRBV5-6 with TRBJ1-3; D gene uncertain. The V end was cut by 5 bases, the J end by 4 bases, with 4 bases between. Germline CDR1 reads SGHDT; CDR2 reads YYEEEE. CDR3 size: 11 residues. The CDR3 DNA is TGTGCCAGCAGTCAGGGAAACACCATATATTTT. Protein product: CASSQGNTIYF.

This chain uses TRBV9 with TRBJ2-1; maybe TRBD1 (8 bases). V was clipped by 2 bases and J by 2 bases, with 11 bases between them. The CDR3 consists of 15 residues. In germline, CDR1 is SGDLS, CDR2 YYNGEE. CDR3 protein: CASSVTGGAYNEQFF. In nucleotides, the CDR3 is TGTGCCAGCAGCGTTACAGGGGGGGCCTACAATGAGCAGTTCTTC.

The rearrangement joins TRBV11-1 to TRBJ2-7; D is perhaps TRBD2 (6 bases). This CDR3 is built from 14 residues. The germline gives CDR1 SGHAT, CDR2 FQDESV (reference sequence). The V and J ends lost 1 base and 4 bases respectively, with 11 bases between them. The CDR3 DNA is TGTGCCAGCAGCTTAGAGTTGGGGACTTACGAGCAGTACTTC. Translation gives CASSLELGTYEQYF.

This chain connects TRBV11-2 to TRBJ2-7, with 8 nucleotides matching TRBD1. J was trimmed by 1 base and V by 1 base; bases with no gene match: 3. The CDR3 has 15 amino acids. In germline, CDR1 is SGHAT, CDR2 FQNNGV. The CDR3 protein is CASSLGRQGSYEQYF. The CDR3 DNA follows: TGTGCCAGCAGCTTAGGCCGACAGGGGTCCTACGAGCAGTACTTC.

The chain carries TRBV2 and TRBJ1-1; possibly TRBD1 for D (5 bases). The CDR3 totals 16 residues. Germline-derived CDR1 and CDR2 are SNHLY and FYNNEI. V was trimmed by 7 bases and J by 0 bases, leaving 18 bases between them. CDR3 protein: CASTLKLQGMNTEAFF. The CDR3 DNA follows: TGTGCCAGCACCCTTAAACTTCAGGGAATGAACACTGAAGCTTTCTTT.

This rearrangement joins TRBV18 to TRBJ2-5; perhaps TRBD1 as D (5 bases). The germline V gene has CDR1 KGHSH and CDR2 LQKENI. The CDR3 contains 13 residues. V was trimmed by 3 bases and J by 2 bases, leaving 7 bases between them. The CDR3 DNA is TGTGCCAGCTCACCGACAGTTCAAGAGACCCAGTACTTC. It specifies CASSPTVQETQYF.

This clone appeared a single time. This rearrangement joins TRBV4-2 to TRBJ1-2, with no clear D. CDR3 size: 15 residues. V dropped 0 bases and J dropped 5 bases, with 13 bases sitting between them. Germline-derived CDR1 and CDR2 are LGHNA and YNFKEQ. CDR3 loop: CASSQDVDGKYGYTF. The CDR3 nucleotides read TGTGCCAGCAGCCAAGATGTAGACGGGAAGTATGGCTACACCTTC.

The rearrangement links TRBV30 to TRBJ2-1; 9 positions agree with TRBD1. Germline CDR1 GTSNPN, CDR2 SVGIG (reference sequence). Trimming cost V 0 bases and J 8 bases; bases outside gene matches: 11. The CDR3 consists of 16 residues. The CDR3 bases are TGTGCCTGGAGTGTTATGGGGACAGGGAAGTCATATGAGCAGTTCTTC. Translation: CAWSVMGTGKSYEQFF.

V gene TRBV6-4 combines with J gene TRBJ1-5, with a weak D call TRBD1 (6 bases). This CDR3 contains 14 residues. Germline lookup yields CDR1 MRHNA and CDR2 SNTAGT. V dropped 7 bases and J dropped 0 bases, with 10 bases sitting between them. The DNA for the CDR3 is TGTGCCAGCAAACGGGACAATAGCAATCAGCCCCAGCATTTT. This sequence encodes CASKRDNSNQPQHF.